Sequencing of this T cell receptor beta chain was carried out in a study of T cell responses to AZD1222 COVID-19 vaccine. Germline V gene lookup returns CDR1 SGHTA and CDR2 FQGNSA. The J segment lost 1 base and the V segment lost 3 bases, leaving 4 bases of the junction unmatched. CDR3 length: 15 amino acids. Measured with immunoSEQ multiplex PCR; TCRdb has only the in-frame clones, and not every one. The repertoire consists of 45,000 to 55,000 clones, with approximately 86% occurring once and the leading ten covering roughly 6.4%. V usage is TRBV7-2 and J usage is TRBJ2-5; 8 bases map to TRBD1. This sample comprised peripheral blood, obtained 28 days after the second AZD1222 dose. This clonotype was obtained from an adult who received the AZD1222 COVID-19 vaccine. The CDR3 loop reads CASSFNQGAQETQYF. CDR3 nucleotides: TGTGCCAGCAGCTTCAACCAGGGGGCCCAAGAGACCCAGTACTTC.